These 23 T cell receptor beta chains share one sample of origin, sequenced in a study of T cell responses to AZD1222 COVID-19 vaccine. The data were produced by immunoSEQ multiplex PCR, yet TCRdb's version contains in-frame clones alone and is incomplete. The sample holds about 94,000 clones; 88% are singletons and the top ten take roughly 13%. This material consisted of peripheral blood, taken on day 0 of AZD1222 vaccination. The receptor set was obtained from an adult in good health.

The V gene is TRBV12-5, the J gene TRBJ2-7, with 7 positions matching TRBD1. V gave up 4 bases and J gave up 2 bases; unmatched junction bases: 2. Per germline, CDR1 LGHNT and CDR2 FRNRAP. The CDR3 totals 13 residues. CDR3 region: CASGSGGPYEQYF. Written as DNA, the CDR3 is TGTGCTAGTGGTTCAGGGGGTCCCTACGAGCAGTACTTC.

V usage is TRBV6-5 and J usage is TRBJ2-7; 7 positions agree with TRBD1. Trimming cost V 5 bases and J 6 bases; bases outside gene matches: 4. Germline values: CDR1 MNHEY, CDR2 SVGAGI. The CDR3 is 12 amino acids. Here the CDR3 reads CASSRQGSEQYF. In DNA form, the CDR3 reads TGTGCCAGCAGTCGACAGGGATCCGAGCAGTACTTC.

V gene TRBV3-1 (or the pseudogene TRBV3-2) combines with J gene TRBJ2-5, with D uncertain. The CDR3 loop spans 15 amino acids. V lost 0 bases, J lost 7 bases, and 15 bases lay in between. The V gene's germline CDR1 is LGHDT and CDR2 YNNKEL (reference sequence). The CDR3 spells CASSQDRATAGTQYF. The CDR3, as DNA: TGTGCCAGCAGCCAAGATAGGGCAACCGCCGGGACCCAGTACTTC.

The genes are TRBV28 and TRBJ1-2; D is unclear. Germline assignment: CDR1 MDHEN and CDR2 SYDVKM. This CDR3 spans 15 amino acids. Between the trimmed V and J ends, which lost 5 bases and 2 bases, there was a span of 15 bases. The CDR3 sequence is CASSPPNVLNYGYTF. The CDR3 DNA sequence: TGTGCCAGCAGTCCCCCCAATGTCCTCAACTATGGCTACACCTTC.

The V and J genes are TRBV6-5 and TRBJ1-2, with 7 bases fitting TRBD1. Germline V gene lookup returns CDR1 MNHEY and CDR2 SVGAGI. The CDR3 has 16 residues. Trimming took 1 base from V and 1 from J; bases not matched to a gene: 6. CDR3 sequence: CASSYWQTGNNYGYTF. DNA of the CDR3: TGTGCCAGCAGTTACTGGCAGACAGGGAATAACTATGGCTACACCTTC.

This clone appeared once. The chain couples TRBV7-2 to TRBJ2-5; 9 nucleotides match TRBD1. The germline V gene encodes CDR1 SGHTA and CDR2 FQGNSA. The V segment lost 1 base and the J segment 1 base; nucleotides outside the gene matches: 4. The CDR3 is 16 amino acids. The CDR3 reads CASSLGPGQGQETQYF. The CDR3 region has the DNA TGTGCCAGCAGCTTAGGCCCGGGACAGGGCCAAGAGACCCAGTACTTC.

CDR3: CASSLLFEAFF. Written as DNA, the CDR3 is TGTGCCAGCAGTTTATTGTTTGAAGCTTTCTTT. V and J are TRBV12-3 or TRBV12-4 and TRBJ1-1; the D is unclear. Deletions cut 2 bases from V and 7 bases from J, with 5 bases between. The CDR3 consists of 11 residues.

The rearrangement uses TRBV7-2 and TRBJ1-1; TRBD1 is a possible D gene (5 bases). The germline V gene has CDR1 SGHTA and CDR2 FQGNSA. Trimming removed 5 bases from V and 5 bases from J, with 18 bases in between. CDR3 length equals 15 residues. CDR3 loop: CASSQQGAVGTEAFF. The CDR3 DNA is TGTGCCAGCAGCCAGCAGGGTGCGGTTGGAACTGAAGCTTTCTTT.

The chain employs TRBV10-3 and TRBJ2-1, with TRBD1 matching 7 bases. The V gene's germline CDR1 is ENHRY and CDR2 SYGVKD. With V trimmed by 5 bases and J by 8 bases, 12 bases remained unmatched. This CDR3 region has 15 residues. The CDR3 region is CAISPTFTGVDEQFF. In nucleotides, the CDR3 is TGTGCCATCAGTCCGACGTTTACAGGGGTGGATGAGCAGTTCTTC.

This rearrangement joins TRBV11-2 to TRBJ1-1; D call uncertain. The V gene lost 5 bases and the J gene lost 6 bases, with 13 bases spanning the gap. Per germline, CDR1 SGHAT and CDR2 FQNNGV. The CDR3 covers 13 residues. CDR3 coding DNA: TGTGCCAGCAGCCCAAGGACGGGAGCTGAAGCTTTCTTT. Amino acid sequence: CASSPRTGAEAFF.

This chain uses TRBV6-2 or TRBV6-3 with TRBJ1-1; no reliable D call. The CDR3 spans 14 residues. CDR1 is MNHEY, CDR2 SVGEGT, per germline. V dropped 2 bases and J dropped 1 base, with 8 bases sitting between them. In nucleotides, the CDR3 is TGTGCCAGCAGTTACGCGTGGTCGAACACTGAAGCTTTCTTT. Protein sequence: CASSYAWSNTEAFF.

This sequence joins TRBV9 and TRBJ1-5; D ambiguous. V was pared by 4 bases and J by 9 bases, with 17 bases between. Germline CDR1 reads SGDLS; CDR2 reads YYNGEE. There are 14 residues in the CDR3. The CDR3 sequence is CASSPDGRHSPQHF. The CDR3 nucleotides are TGTGCCAGCAGCCCGGACGGTCGGCACTCGCCCCAGCATTTT.

This sequence joins TRBV6-5 and TRBJ1-2, with 7 bases fitting TRBD1. The CDR3 runs 13 residues. Germline CDR1 is MNHEY and CDR2 is SVGAGI. The junction had 7 bases not matched to a gene; V was cut back by 9 bases and J by 3 bases. CDR3 residues: CASSMGQYYGYTF. The DNA of the CDR3 is TGTGCCAGTTCAATGGGACAGTACTATGGCTACACCTTC.

The rearrangement links TRBV28 to TRBJ2-1; D may be TRBD2 (5 bases). Trimming shortened V by 3 bases and J by 7 bases, and 7 bases separated the two germline ends. This CDR3 is built from 12 residues. Germline V gene lookup returns CDR1 MDHEN and CDR2 SYDVKM. The CDR3 region has the DNA TGTGCCAGCAGTTTCCCGGGGAATGAGCAGTTCTTC. Its translation: CASSFPGNEQFF.

The chain couples TRBV10-3 to TRBJ2-3, with no clear D. This CDR3 has 14 residues. Between the trimmed V and J ends, which lost 0 bases and 0 bases, there was a span of 4 bases. In germline, CDR1 is ENHRY, CDR2 SYGVKD. Here the CDR3 DNA reads TGTGCCATCAGTGAGTCACCAAGCACAGATACGCAGTATTTT. This encodes CAISESPSTDTQYF.

The gene calls are TRBV5-1 and TRBJ2-5; D may be TRBD2 (5 bases). The V end was cut by 3 bases, the J end by 9 bases, with 15 bases between. The CDR3 is made up of 13 amino acids. The germline gives CDR1 SGHRS, CDR2 YFSETQ. The CDR3 bases are TGCGCCAGCAGCTATTCCGCGGAGGAGGCCCAGTACTTC. This gives the protein CASSYSAEEAQYF.

V is TRBV6-1 and J is TRBJ2-1, with 8 bases that match TRBD1. The CDR3 sequence is 15 residues long. Per the germline V gene, CDR1 is MNHNS and CDR2 is SASEGT. Germline trimming cut 2 bases from V and 3 bases from J; bases unmatched to any gene: 3. CDR3 sequence reads: CASSESTGGYNEQFF. For the CDR3, the DNA is TGTGCCAGCAGTGAATCAACAGGGGGCTACAATGAGCAGTTCTTC.

The rearrangement links TRBV11-2 to TRBJ1-6, with D maybe TRBD1 (6 bases). The CDR3 length is 15 residues. Germline V lookup: CDR1 SGHAT, CDR2 FQNNGV. Trimming left V 1 base short and J 7 bases short, with 11 bases between. The CDR3 DNA reads TGTGCCAGCAGCTTAGCTCGGACAGAGAATTCACCCCTCCACTTT. Its translation is CASSLARTENSPLHF.

The rearrangement links TRBV6-5 to TRBJ1-2; 8 bases are a match to TRBD1. The trim removed 1 base at V and 6 bases at J, leaving 1 base unmatched. The germline V gene encodes CDR1 MNHEY and CDR2 SVGAGI. The CDR3 covers 13 residues. The CDR3 reads CASSYYRGDGYTF. The CDR3 coding sequence is TGTGCCAGCAGTTACTACAGGGGGGATGGCTACACCTTC.

The chain is built from TRBV6-5 and TRBJ2-7; TRBD1 or TRBD2 may be the D gene (5 bases each). Trimming cost V 4 bases and J 1 base, with 14 bases left between them. This CDR3 is built from 15 residues. Germline CDR1 MNHEY, CDR2 SVGAGI. The CDR3 sequence: CASSSRDRLSYEQYF. CDR3 in DNA: TGTGCCAGCAGTTCCAGGGACCGACTGTCCTACGAGCAGTACTTC.

V gene TRBV5-4 combines with J gene TRBJ1-4; 7 nucleotides align to TRBD1. The CDR3 sequence is 16 residues long. The germline CDR1 and CDR2 sequences are SGHNT and YYREEE (reference sequence). The junction had 9 bases not matched to a gene; V was cut back by 4 bases and J by 3 bases. The DNA for the CDR3 is TGTGCCAGCAGCGGGGGGACAGAGAGATCTAATGAAAAACTGTTTTTT. It codes for CASSGGTERSNEKLFF. Supplemented by reference TRBV5-4 and TRBJ1-4, the full variable domain reads ETGVTQSPTHLIKTRGQQVTLRCSSQSGHNTVSWYQQALGQGPQFIFQYYREEENGRGNFPPRFSGLQFPNYSSELNVNALELDDSALYLCASSGGTERSNEKLFFGSGTQLSVL.

The V call is TRBV19, the J call TRBJ1-1, with TRBD1 matching over 7 bases. CDR1 LNHDA and CDR2 SQIVND come from the germline V gene (reference sequence). This CDR3 has 14 residues. Losses at the gene ends were 7 bases for V and 0 bases for J; bases not matched to a gene: 5. CDR3 nucleotide sequence: TGTGCCAGTACCTCGGACAGGTTGAACACTGAAGCTTTCTTT. The encoded protein is CASTSDRLNTEAFF.

This rearrangement joins TRBV30 to TRBJ1-2; tentatively, D is TRBD1 (6 bases). The germline gives CDR1 GTSNPN, CDR2 SVGIG (reference sequence). Trimming took off 4 bases at V and 7 bases at J, with 10 bases between the two ends. This CDR3 is 11 amino acids long. Written as DNA, the CDR3 is TGTGCCTGGACCAGGGGTGGTGGCTACACCTTC. Amino acid sequence: CAWTRGGGYTF.